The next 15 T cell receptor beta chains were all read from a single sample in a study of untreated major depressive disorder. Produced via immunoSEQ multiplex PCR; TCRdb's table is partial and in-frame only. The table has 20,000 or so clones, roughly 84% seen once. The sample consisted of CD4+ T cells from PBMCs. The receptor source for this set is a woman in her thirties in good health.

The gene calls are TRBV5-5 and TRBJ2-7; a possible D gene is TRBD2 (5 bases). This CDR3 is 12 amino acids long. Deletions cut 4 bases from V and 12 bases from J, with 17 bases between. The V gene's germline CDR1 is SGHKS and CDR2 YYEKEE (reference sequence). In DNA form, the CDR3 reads TGTGCCAGCAGCCTCCCGGGGTCCAAGCGGTACTTC. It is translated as CASSLPGSKRYF.

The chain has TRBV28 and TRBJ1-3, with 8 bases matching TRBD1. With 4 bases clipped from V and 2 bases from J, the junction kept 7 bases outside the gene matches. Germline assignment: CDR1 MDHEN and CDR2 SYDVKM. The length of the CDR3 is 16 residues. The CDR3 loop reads CASSSRLQGAGNTIYF. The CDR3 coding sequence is TGTGCCAGCAGTTCCCGTTTACAGGGGGCTGGAAACACCATATATTTT.

Here the CDR3 DNA reads TGTGCCATCAGTAGCGGCACGAATCAGCCCCAGCATTTT. Translating gives CAISSGTNQPQHF. The V gene is TRBV10-3, the J gene TRBJ1-5; no clear D. The CDR3 totals 13 residues. Germline V gene sequence: CDR1 ENHRY, CDR2 SYGVKD. Trimming pared 5 bases from V and 4 bases from J, leaving 9 bases between.

The CDR3 loop is CASSLGVGGPRQETQYF. CDR3 nucleotide sequence: TGTGCCAGCAGCTTGGGGGTGGGAGGGCCGCGTCAAGAGACCCAGTACTTC. V usage is TRBV5-8 and J usage is TRBJ2-5; 7 bases agree with TRBD2. V lost 0 bases and J lost 2; bases outside the gene matches: 10. The CDR3 is made up of 17 amino acids. In germline, CDR1 is SGHTS, CDR2 YDEGEE.

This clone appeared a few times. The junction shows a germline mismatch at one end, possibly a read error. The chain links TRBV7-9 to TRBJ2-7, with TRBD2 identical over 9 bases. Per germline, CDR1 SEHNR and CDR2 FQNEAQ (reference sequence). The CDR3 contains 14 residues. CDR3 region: CASSVAGVFYEQYF. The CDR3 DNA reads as TGTGCCAGCAGCGTAGCGGGAGTGTTCTACGAGCAGTACTTC.

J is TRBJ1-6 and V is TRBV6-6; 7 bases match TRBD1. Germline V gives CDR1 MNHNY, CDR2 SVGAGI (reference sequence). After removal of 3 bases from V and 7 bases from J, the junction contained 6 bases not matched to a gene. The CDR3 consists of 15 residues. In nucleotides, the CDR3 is TGTGCCAGCAGTTATGACGGGACAGTGAATTCACCCCTCCACTTT. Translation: CASSYDGTVNSPLHF.

In DNA, the CDR3 is TGTGCCAGCAGCCAAGCTCGGAACACTGAAGCTTTCTTT. Translating it yields CASSQARNTEAFF. V and J are TRBV14 and TRBJ1-1; no definite D call. The CDR3 sequence is 13 residues long. V gave up 1 base and J gave up 1 base, with 4 bases separating them. Germline CDR1 reads SGHDN; CDR2 reads FVKESK.

The CDR3 DNA reads as TGTGCCAGCAGTCAGGGACTAGCGGGAGGGCCGGGGGAGACCCAGTACTTC. It codes for CASSQGLAGGPGETQYF. V and J are TRBV28 and TRBJ2-5; 16 bases align to TRBD2. The CDR3 spans 17 residues. V was pared by 5 bases and J by 5 bases, with 8 bases of the junction left unmatched. Germline V gene lookup returns CDR1 MDHEN and CDR2 SYDVKM. The entire variable domain, with the rest obtained from reference TRBV28 and TRBJ2-5, is as follows: DVKVTQSSRYLVKRTGEKVFLECVQDMDHENMFWYRQDPGLGLRLIYFSYDVKMKEKGDIPEGYSVSREKKERFSLILESASTNQTSMYLCASSQGLAGGPGETQYFGPGTRLLVL.

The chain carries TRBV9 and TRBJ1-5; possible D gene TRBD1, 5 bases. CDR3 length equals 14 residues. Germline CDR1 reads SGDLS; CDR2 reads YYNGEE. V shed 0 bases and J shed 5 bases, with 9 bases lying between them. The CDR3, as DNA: TGTGCCAGCAGCGTAGCGGGGGAAGATCAGCCCCAGCATTTT. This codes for CASSVAGEDQPQHF.

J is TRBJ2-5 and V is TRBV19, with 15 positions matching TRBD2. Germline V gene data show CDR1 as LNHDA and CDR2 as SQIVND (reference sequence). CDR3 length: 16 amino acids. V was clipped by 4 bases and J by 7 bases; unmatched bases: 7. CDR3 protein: CASSTGLAGGLGTQYF. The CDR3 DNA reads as TGTGCCAGTAGTACCGGACTAGCGGGAGGGTTAGGGACCCAGTACTTC. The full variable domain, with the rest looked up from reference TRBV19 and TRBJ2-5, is DGGITQSPKYLFRKEGQNVTLSCEQNLNHDAMYWYRQDPGQGLRLIYYSQIVNDFQKGDIAEGYSVSREKKESFPLTVTSAQKNPTAFYLCASSTGLAGGLGTQYFGPGTRLLVL.

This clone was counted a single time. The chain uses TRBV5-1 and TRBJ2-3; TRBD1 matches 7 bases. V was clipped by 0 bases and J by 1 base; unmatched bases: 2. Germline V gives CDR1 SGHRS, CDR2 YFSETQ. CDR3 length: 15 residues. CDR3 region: CASSLGTGGTDTQYF. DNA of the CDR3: TGCGCCAGCAGCTTGGGGACAGGAGGCACAGATACGCAGTATTTT.

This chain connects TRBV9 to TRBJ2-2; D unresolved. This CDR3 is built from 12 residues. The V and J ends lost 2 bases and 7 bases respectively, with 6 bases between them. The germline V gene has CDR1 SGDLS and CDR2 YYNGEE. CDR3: CASSVGGGELFF. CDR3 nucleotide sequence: TGTGCCAGCAGCGTGGGTGGCGGGGAGCTGTTTTTT.

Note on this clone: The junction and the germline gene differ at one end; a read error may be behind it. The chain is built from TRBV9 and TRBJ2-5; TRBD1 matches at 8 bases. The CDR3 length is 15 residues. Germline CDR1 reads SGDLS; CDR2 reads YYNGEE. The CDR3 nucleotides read TGTGCCAGCAGCGTAGTCGACAGGGGAAGAGAGGCCCAGTACTTC. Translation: CASSVVDRGREAQYF.

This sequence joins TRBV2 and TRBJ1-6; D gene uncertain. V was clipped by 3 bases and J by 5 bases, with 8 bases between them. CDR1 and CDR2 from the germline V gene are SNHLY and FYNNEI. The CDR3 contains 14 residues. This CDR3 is CASSDGRNNSPLHF. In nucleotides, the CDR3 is TGTGCCAGCAGTGACGGGAGAAATAATTCACCCCTCCACTTT. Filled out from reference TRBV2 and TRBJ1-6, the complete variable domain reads EPEVTQTPSHQVTQMGQEVILRCVPISNHLYFYWYRQILGQKVEFLVSFYNNEISEKSEIFDDQFSVERPDGSNFTLKIRSTKLEDSAMYFCASSDGRNNSPLHFGNGTRLTVT.

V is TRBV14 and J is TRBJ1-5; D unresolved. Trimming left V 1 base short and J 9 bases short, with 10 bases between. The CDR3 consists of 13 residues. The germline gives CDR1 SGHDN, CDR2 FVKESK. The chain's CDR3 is CASSQGGRGPQHF. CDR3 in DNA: TGTGCCAGCAGCCAAGGGGGTCGCGGGCCCCAGCATTTT.